This T cell receptor (beta chain) was captured by sequencing in a study of shared clonotypes between healthy human individuals. Note on this clone: What it binds is not known.

It was CD45RO-negative cells, positively selected for CCR7, that made up naive CD8 cells, with terminally differentiated effector memory CD45RA+ cells excluded. Profiled with immunoSEQ multiplex PCR; TCRdb holds only in-frame clones, not every one. The repertoire has under 2,000,000 clones, approximately 94% of them found once; the top ten carry roughly 1%. Findings of the study overall: Even with large depth, rarefaction showed that sorted-subset sequencing was incomplete.

CDR3 length: 13 residues. CDR1 and CDR2 (germline): MNHEY, SMNVEV (reference sequence). Trimming stripped 6 bases from V and 6 bases from J, with 12 bases between. Sequencing input: naive CD8+ T cells sorted from blood. The rearrangement joins TRBV27 to TRBJ2-1, with D uncertain. The TCR originated in a man aged 18 to 30 in good health. The CDR3: CASSTLAPNEQFF. CDR3 DNA sequence: TGTGCCAGCAGCACCCTTGCGCCCAATGAGCAGTTCTTC.